The clone carrying this T cell receptor (beta chain) was picked up a small number of times. Trimming removed 3 bases at V and 3 bases at J, with 9 bases between. This CDR3 has 13 residues. Germline values: CDR1 SGDLS, CDR2 YYNGEE. TCR beta libraries were built with iRepertoire HTBI primers and Arm-PCR of CDR3 regions. TCRdb recomputed calls from the multiplex PCR reads with MiXCR, one row per CDR3 protein. The sample holds 400,000 to 550,000 distinct CDR3 sequences, roughly 15% seen once. This sample is part of a study of regulatory T cells in long-lasting Graves disease. Time point described: newly diagnosed GD, antithyroid drugs for less than 3 months. Isolated PBMC RNA provided the starting material for the TCR library. A further study also used this sample, focusing on T cells in Graves' hyperthyroidism and ophthalmopathy.

The source material was peripheral blood mononuclear cells (PBMCs), sampled at new diagnosis, from a patient treated with antithyroid drugs. The receptor's source is a woman between 18 and 30 years old with Graves disease. The chain joins TRBV9 to TRBJ1-1; D unresolved. The CDR3 here is CASSDTLDTEAFF. The CDR3 region has the DNA TGTGCCAGCAGCGACACCCTAGACACTGAAGCTTTCTTT.